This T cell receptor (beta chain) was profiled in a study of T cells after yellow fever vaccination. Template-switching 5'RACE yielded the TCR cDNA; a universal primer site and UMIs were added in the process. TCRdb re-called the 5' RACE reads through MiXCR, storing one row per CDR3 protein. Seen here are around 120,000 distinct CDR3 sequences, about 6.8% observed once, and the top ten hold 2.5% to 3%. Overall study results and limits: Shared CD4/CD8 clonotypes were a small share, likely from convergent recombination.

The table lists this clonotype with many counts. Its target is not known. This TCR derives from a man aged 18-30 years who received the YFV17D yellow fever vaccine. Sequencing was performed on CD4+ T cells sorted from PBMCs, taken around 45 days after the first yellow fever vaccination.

CDR3 bases: TGTGCCAGCAGCGTCGACACAGGGGGCGAGCAGTACGTC. As protein: CASSVDTGGEQYV. The V and J genes are TRBV7-2 and TRBJ2-7; 8 bases are a match to TRBD1. Looked up from germline, CDR1 is SGHTA and CDR2 is FQGNSA. Trimming cost V 5 bases and J 6 bases; bases outside gene matches: 6. This CDR3 comprises 13 residues.